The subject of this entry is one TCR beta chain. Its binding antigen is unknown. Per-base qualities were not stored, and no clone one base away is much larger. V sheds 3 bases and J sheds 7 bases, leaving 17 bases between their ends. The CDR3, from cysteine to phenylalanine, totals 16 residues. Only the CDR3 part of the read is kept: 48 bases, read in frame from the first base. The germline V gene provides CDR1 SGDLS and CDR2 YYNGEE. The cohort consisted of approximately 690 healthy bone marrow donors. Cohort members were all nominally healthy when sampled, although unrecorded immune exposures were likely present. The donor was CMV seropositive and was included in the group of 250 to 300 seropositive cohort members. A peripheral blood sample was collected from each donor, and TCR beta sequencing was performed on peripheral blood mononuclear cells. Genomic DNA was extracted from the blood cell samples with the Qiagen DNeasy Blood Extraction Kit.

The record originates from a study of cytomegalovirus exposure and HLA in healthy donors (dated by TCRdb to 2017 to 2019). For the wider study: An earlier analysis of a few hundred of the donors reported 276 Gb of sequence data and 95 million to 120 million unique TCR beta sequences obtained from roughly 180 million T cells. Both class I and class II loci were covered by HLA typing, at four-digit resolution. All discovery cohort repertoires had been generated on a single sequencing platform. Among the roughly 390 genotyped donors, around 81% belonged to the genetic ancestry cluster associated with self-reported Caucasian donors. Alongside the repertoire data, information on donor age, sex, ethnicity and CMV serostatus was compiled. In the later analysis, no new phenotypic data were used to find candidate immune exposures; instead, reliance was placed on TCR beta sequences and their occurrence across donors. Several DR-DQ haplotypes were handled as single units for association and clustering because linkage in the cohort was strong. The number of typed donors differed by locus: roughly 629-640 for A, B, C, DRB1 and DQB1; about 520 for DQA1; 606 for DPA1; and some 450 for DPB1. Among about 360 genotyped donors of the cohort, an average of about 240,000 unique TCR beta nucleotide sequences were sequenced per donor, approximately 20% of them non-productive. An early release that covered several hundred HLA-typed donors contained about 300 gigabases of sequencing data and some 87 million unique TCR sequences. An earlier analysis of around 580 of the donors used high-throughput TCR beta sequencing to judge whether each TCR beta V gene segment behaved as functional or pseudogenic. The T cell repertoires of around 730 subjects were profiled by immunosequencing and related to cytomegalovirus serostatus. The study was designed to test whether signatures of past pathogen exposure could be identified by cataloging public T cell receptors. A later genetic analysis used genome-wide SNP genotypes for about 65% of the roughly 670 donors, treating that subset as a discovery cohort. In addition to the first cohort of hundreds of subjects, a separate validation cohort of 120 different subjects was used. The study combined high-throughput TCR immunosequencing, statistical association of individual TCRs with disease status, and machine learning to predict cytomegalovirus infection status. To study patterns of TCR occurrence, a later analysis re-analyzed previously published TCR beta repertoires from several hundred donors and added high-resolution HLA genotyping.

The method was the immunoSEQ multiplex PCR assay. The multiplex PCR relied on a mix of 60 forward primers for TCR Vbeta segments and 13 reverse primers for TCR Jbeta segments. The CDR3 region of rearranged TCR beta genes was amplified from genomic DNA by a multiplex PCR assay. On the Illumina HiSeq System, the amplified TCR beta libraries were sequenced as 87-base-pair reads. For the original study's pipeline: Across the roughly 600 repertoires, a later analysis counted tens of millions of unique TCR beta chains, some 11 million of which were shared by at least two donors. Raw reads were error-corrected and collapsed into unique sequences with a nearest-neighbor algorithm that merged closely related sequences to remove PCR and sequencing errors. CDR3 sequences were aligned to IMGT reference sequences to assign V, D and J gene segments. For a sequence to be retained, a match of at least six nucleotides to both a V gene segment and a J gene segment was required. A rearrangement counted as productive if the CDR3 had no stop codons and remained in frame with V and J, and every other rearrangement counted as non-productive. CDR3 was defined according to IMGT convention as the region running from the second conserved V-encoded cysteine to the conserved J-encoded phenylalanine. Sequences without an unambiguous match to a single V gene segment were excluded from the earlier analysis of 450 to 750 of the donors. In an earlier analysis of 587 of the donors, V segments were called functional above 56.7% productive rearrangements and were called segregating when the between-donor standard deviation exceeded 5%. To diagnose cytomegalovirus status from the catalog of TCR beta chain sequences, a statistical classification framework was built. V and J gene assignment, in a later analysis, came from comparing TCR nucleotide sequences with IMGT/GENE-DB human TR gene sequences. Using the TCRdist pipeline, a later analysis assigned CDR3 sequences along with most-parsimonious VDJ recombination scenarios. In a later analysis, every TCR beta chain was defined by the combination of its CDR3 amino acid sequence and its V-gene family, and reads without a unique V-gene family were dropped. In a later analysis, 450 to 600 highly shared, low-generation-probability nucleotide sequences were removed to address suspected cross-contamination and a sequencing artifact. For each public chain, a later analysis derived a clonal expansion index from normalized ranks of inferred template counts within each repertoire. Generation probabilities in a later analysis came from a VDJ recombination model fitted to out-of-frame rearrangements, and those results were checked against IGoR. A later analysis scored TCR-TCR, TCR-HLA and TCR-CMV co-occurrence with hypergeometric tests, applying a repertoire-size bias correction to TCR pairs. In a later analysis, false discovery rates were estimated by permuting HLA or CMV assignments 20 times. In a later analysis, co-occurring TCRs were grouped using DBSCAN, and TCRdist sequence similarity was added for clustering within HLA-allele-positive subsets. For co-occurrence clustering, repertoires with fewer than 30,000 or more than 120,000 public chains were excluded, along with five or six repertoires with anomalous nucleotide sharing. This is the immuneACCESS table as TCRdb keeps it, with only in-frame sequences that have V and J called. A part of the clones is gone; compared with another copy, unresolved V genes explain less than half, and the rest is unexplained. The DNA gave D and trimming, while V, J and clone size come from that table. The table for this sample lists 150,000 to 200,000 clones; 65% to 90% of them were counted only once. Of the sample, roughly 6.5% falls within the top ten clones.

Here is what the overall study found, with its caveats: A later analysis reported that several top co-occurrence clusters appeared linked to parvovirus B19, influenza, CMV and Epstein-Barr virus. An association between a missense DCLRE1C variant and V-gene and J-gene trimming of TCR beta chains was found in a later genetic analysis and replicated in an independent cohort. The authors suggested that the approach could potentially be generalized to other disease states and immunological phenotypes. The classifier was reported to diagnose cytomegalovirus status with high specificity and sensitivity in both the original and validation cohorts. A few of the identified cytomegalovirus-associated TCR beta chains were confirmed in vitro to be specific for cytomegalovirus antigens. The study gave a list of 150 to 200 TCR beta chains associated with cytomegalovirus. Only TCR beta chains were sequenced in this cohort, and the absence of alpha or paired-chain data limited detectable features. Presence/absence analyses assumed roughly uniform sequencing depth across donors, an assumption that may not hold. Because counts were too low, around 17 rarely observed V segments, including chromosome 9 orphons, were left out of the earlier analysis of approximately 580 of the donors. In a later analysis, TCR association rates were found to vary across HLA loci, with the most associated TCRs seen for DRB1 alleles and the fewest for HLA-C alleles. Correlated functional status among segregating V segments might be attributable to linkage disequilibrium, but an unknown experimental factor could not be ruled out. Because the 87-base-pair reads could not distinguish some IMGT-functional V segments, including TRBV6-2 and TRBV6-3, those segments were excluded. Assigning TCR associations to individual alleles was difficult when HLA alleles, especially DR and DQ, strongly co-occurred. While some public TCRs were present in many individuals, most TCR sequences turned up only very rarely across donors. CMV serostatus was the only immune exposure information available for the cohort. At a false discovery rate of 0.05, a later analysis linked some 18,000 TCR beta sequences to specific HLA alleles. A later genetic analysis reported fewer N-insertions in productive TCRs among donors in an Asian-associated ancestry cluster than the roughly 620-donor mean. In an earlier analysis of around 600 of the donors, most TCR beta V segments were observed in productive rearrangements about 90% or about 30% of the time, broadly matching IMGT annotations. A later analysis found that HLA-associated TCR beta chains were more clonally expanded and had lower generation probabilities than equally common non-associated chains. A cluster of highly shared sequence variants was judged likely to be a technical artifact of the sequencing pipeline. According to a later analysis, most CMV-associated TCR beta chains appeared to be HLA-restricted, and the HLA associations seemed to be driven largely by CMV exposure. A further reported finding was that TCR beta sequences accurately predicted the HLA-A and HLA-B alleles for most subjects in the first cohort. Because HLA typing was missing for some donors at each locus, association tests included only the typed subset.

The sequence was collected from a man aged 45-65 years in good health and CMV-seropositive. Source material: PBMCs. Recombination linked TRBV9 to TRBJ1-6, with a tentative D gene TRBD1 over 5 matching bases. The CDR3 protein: CASSADGGTANSPLHF. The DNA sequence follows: TGTGCCAGCAGCGCTGACGGGGGGACCGCGAATTCACCCCTCCACTTT.